This record covers a single T cell receptor beta chain. The antigen remains undetermined. This entry comes from a study of early T cells in non-severe SARS-CoV-2 infection. Overall study context: The input, bulk RNA from unsorted whole blood, was sequenced, and chains were unpaired.

V dropped 2 bases and J dropped 4 bases, with 14 bases sitting between them. This CDR3 is 16 amino acids long. The germline V gene has CDR1 SGHVS and CDR2 FQNEAQ. The library protocol tagged individual cDNA molecules with unique molecular identifiers. MiXCR was run by TCRdb on the 5' RACE reads, yielding one entry per CDR3 protein. The sample yields about 75,000 distinct CDR3 sequences, approximately 11% seen once. Findings of the study overall: Missing private and CD4 specificities, VDJdb matching favored anti-spike CD8 responses.

The genes are TRBV7-8 and TRBJ2-2, with D unresolved. This TCR was sampled from an adult who was a healthcare worker with PCR-confirmed SARS-CoV-2 infection or an uninfected control (not recorded which). The sequenced sample was whole blood, obtained at baseline. The CDR3 loop reads CASSLLRSGPTGELFF. CDR3 bases: TGTGCCAGCAGCTTACTAAGGTCTGGTCCCACCGGGGAGCTGTTTTTT.